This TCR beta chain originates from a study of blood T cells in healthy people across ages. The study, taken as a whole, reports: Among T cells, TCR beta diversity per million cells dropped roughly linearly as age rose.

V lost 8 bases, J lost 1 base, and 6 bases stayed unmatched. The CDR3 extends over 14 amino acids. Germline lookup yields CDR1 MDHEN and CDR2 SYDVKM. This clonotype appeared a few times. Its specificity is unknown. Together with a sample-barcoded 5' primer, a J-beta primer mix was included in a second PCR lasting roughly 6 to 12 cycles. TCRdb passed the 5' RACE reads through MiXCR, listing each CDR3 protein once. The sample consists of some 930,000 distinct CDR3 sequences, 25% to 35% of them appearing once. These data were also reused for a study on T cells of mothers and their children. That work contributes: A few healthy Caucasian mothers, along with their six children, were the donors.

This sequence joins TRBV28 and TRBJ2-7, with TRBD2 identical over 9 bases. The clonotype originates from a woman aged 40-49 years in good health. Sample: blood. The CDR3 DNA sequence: TGTGCCAGCCACTCTAGCGGGGAGTCCTACGAGCAGTACTTC. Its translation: CASHSSGESYEQYF. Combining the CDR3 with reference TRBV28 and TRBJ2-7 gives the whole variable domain DVKVTQSSRYLVKRTGEKVFLECVQDMDHENMFWYRQDPGLGLRLIYFSYDVKMKEKGDIPEGYSVSREKKERFSLILESASTNQTSMYLCASHSSGESYEQYFGPGTRLTVT.